This T cell receptor beta chain was sequenced in a study of identical twins. The study, taken as a whole, reports: The abundant beta clonotypes from cord blood had fewer insertions, and memory repertoires had none of this.

About this clonotype: Its antigen is as yet unknown.

Deletions cut 0 bases from V and 4 bases from J, with 18 bases between. Germline V CDR1 and CDR2: SGHRS, YFSETQ. The CDR3 consists of 17 residues. One entry per CDR3 protein results from TCRdb running MiXCR on the 5' RACE reads. The sample holds roughly 700,000 distinct CDR3 sequences, 8.5% to 9.5% seen once. The sample was also linked to a second study, of yellow fever vaccine responses in identical twins. That study reports: Reportedly, the T cell response mounted by twins to vaccine seemed partly convergent, partly personalized.

The chain combines TRBV5-1 with TRBJ2-3; no definite D call. The sample taken for sequencing was PBMCs. The sequence came from a woman aged 18-29 years in good health. CDR3 nucleotide sequence: TGCGCCAGCAGCTTGGTTCTCCCAGGCGACGCGGCAGATACGCAGTATTTT. This codes for CASSLVLPGDAADTQYF.